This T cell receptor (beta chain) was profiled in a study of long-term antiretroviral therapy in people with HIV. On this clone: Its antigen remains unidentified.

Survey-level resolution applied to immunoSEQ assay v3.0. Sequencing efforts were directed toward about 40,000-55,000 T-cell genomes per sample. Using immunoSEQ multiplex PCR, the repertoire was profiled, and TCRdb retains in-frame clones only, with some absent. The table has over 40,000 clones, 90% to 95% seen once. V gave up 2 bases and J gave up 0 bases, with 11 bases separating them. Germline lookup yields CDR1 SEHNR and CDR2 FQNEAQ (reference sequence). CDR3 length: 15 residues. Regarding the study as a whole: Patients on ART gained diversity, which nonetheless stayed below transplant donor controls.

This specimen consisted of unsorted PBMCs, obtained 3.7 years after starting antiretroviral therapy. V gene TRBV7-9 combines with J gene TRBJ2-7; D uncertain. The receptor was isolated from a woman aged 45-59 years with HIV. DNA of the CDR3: TGTGCCAGCAGCTTAAGTACGGTCAGCTCCTACGAGCAGTACTTC. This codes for CASSLSTVSSYEQYF. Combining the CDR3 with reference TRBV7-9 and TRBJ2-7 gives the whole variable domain DTGVSQNPRHKITKRGQNVTFRCDPISEHNRLYWYRQTLGQGPEFLTYFQNEAQLEKSRLLSDRFSAERPKGSFSTLEIQRTEQGDSAMYLCASSLSTVSSYEQYFGPGTRLTVT.